This T cell receptor beta chain was obtained from a study of blood T cell repertoires in COVID-19. About the research overall: The samples span acute and convalescent COVID-19 from the United States, Italy and Spain. Sources were T cells, B-cell-depleted T cells, or PBMCs; the material itself was cDNA or gDNA.

The CDR3 extends over 15 amino acids. Trimming stripped 3 bases from V and 4 bases from J, with 13 bases between. Per germline, CDR1 SGDLS and CDR2 YYNGEE. This clone was observed a few times. In the authors' workflow: Reference gene primer amplification yielded estimated nucleated cell counts. The repertoire was sequenced with immunoSEQ multiplex PCR; TCRdb's copy has only in-frame clones and lacks some. For V, J and clone size, that table is used; D and trimming come from the DNA. The profile shows about 100,000 clones, 80% of them singletons. The clonotype originates from a man aged 70 or older with active or convalescent COVID-19. The sequenced sample consisted of peripheral blood. This chain links TRBV9 with TRBJ1-4; possible D gene TRBD1, 5 bases. The CDR3: CASSGGSGLNEKLFF. DNA for the CDR3: TGTGCCAGCAGCGGGGGGTCGGGACTTAATGAAAAACTGTTTTTT.